The T cell receptor beta chain described here comes from a study of T cell changes during pregnancy in multiple sclerosis. Germline V gives CDR1 LGHNA, CDR2 YSLEER. V was pared by 0 bases and J by 1 base, with 7 bases of the junction left unmatched. The CDR3 extends over 18 amino acids. Repertoires were generated with immunoSEQ multiplex PCR, while TCRdb's copy carries only in-frame clones and drops some. The sample includes about 68,000 clones, 90% seen only once; the top ten take more than 1.4%. Sequenced here: peripheral blood, sampled in the third trimester of pregnancy. The chain uses TRBV4-3 and TRBJ2-3, with 10 nucleotides matching TRBD2. This sequence originates from a female donor with multiple sclerosis, enrolled in a pregnancy study. CDR3 loop: CASSQDLASGGGTDTQYF. The DNA of the CDR3 is TGCGCCAGCAGCCAAGATCTGGCTAGCGGGGGAGGCACAGATACGCAGTATTTT.